Listed here are 15 T cell receptor beta chains from one sample, sequenced in a study of blood T cell repertoires in COVID-19. Some clones are missing from TCRdb's copy, which holds only in-frame ones; the method was immunoSEQ multiplex PCR. The sample lists 200,000 to 250,000 clones, roughly 83% occurring once. Sequenced sample: PBMCs or T cells enriched from blood (not recorded which). The receptors come from a woman between 50 and 59 years old who had recovered from COVID-19.

With respect to this clone: This same CDR3 is encoded by further DNA sequences in the sample. The gene calls are TRBV5-1 and TRBJ1-2; 7 positions match TRBD1. The CDR3 extends over 14 amino acids. CDR1 is SGHRS and CDR2 is YFSETQ in the germline V gene. V trimming: 0 bases; J trimming: 4 bases; junction bases outside the gene matches: 3. CDR3 region: CASSLGTGIYGYTF. The CDR3, as DNA: TGCGCCAGCAGCTTGGGGACAGGCATCTATGGCTACACCTTC.

V usage is TRBV5-5 and J usage is TRBJ2-7; perhaps TRBD2 as D (6 bases). Germline-derived CDR1 and CDR2 are SGHKS and YYEKEE (reference sequence). The length of the CDR3 is 15 residues. V was clipped by 0 bases and J by 2 bases, with 12 bases between them. The CDR3 region has the DNA TGTGCCAGCAGCTTGGCGCTAGCGCAAACCTACGAGCAGTACTTC. Its translation is CASSLALAQTYEQYF.

This chain links TRBV5-1 with TRBJ1-2; 11 bases match TRBD1. The ends lost 4 bases at V and 2 bases at J; junction bases unmatched: 4. Germline CDR1 and CDR2: SGHRS and YFSETQ. The CDR3 is 15 residues long. The CDR3 spells CASSADRGLNYGYTF. The DNA for the CDR3 is TGCGCCAGCAGCGCGGACAGGGGGCTCAACTATGGCTACACCTTC. The full variable domain, in which reference TRBV5-1 and TRBJ1-2 provide the parts outside the CDR3, is KAGVTQTPRYLIKTRGQQVTLSCSPISGHRSVSWYQQTPGQGLQFLFEYFSETQRNKGNFPGRFSGRQFSNSRSEMNVSTLELGDSALYLCASSADRGLNYGYTFGSGTRLTVV.

This chain connects TRBV19 to TRBJ1-5; TRBD1 is a possible D gene (6 bases). The CDR3 runs 17 residues. Trimming stripped 5 bases from V and 1 base from J, with 18 bases between. Per germline, CDR1 LNHDA and CDR2 SQIVND (reference sequence). The CDR3 here is CASSPPDWTASNQPQHF. The CDR3 DNA is TGTGCCAGTAGTCCCCCCGATTGGACAGCCAGCAATCAGCCCCAGCATTTT.

V and J are TRBV7-8 and TRBJ1-2; D remains unclear. The germline V and J ends were trimmed by 8 bases and 4 bases, with 14 bases remaining between them. Germline V gene data show CDR1 as SGHVS and CDR2 as FQNEAQ. The length of the CDR3 is 13 residues. CDR3 amino acids: CASGELASYGYTF. CDR3 nucleotide sequence: TGTGCCAGCGGGGAACTAGCGTCCTATGGCTACACCTTC.

Written as DNA, the CDR3 is TGTGCCATCAAAACCAGCCCTGTCCCAGGGGGCGGTAATGGCTACACCTTC. Translating gives CAIKTSPVPGGGNGYTF. The chain uses TRBV10-3 and TRBJ1-2, with 8 bases aligning to TRBD1. Looked up from germline, CDR1 is ENHRY and CDR2 is SYGVKD. There are 17 residues in the CDR3. J was trimmed by 6 bases and V by 7 bases; bases with no gene match: 19.

This clone occurred a few times. The CDR3 DNA sequence: TGTGCCAGCAGCTTAGTACAGGGCGACCGGGAGCTGTTTTTT. Translating gives CASSLVQGDRELFF. The gene calls are TRBV7-6 and TRBJ2-2, with D possibly TRBD1 on 6 matching bases. The length of the CDR3 is 14 residues. Germline V gives CDR1 SGHVS, CDR2 FNYEAQ. The germline V and J ends were trimmed by 1 base and 9 bases, with 12 bases remaining between them.

The chain has TRBV28 and TRBJ1-2, with D possibly TRBD1 on 6 matching bases. In germline, CDR1 is MDHEN, CDR2 SYDVKM. The CDR3 sequence is 15 residues long. V lost 6 bases and J 7 bases, leaving 21 bases between the germline ends. CDR3 amino acids: CASRWGRSGWGGYTF. The CDR3 coding sequence is TGTGCCAGCAGATGGGGGCGGTCGGGGTGGGGTGGCTACACCTTC.

The J gene is TRBJ1-2, the V gene TRBV6-2 or TRBV6-3; D is undetermined. CDR3 length equals 11 residues. The V and J ends lost 6 bases and 8 bases respectively, with 10 bases between them. Germline V CDR1 and CDR2: MNHEY, SVGEGT. CDR3 sequence (DNA): TGTGCCAGCAGCCAGACTAGAGGCTACACCTTC. Protein: CASSQTRGYTF.

The chain links TRBV18 to TRBJ1-3, with a weak D call TRBD1 (6 bases). This CDR3 has 19 amino acids. Looked up from germline, CDR1 is KGHSH and CDR2 is LQKENI. Trimming left V 3 bases short and J 0 bases short, with 21 bases between. The CDR3 DNA reads TGTGCCAGCTCACCCAACTCTCAGGGGAAGGGCTCCTCTGGAAACACCATATATTTT. It is translated as CASSPNSQGKGSSGNTIYF.

The rearrangement links TRBV2 to TRBJ2-4; 8 bases agree with TRBD1. V shed 5 bases, J shed 6 bases, and the junction held 12 bases outside the gene matches. The CDR3 totals 16 residues. Germline CDR1 and CDR2: SNHLY and FYNNEI. The DNA for the CDR3 is TGTGCCAGCAGTAAAACCGGACAGGGAACTTTAAACATTCAGTACTTC. This codes for CASSKTGQGTLNIQYF.

This clone is a singleton in its sample. This sequence joins TRBV11-3 and TRBJ1-4, with D unresolved. Germline loops: CDR1 SGHNT, CDR2 YENEEA. The CDR3 length is 14 residues. V lost 1 base, J lost 5 bases, and 8 bases lay in between. This CDR3 is CASSLAPGNEKLFF. The DNA for the CDR3 is TGTGCCAGCAGCTTAGCCCCGGGAAATGAAAAACTGTTTTTT.

The V and J genes are TRBV7-9 and TRBJ1-5; no firm D call. This CDR3 region has 13 residues. Trimming took off 6 bases at V and 6 bases at J, with 12 bases between the two ends. Germline values: CDR1 SEHNR, CDR2 FQNEAQ (reference sequence). DNA of the CDR3: TGTGCCAGCAGTCTATCCGCGAGTCAGCCCCAGCATTTT. As protein: CASSLSASQPQHF.

The V call is TRBV5-4, the J call TRBJ2-1; 7 bases fit TRBD2. Per germline, CDR1 SGHNT and CDR2 YYREEE (reference sequence). The CDR3 is 17 residues long. After removal of 4 bases from V and 2 bases from J, the junction contained 12 bases not matched to a gene. The CDR3 region has the DNA TGTGCCAGCAGCCCGAGGCGGGAGACTGTGACCTACAATGAGCAGTTCTTC. Encoded protein: CASSPRRETVTYNEQFF.

In DNA form, the CDR3 reads TGTGCCAGCAGTTTCGAGGCCCATCAGCCCCAGCATTTT. Residues: CASSFEAHQPQHF. J is TRBJ1-5 and V is TRBV27; D not resolved. The CDR3 has 13 residues. V gave up 3 bases and J gave up 5 bases, with 8 bases separating them. Germline assignment: CDR1 MNHEY and CDR2 SMNVEV (reference sequence).